This TCR beta chain is drawn from a study of cytomegalovirus exposure and HLA in healthy donors. Study-level results: Cytomegalovirus-associated TCR beta chains were listed, numbering approximately 150. Analyzed later, association rates of TCRs varied across HLA loci, with DRB1 most and HLA-C fewest. At a 0.05 false discovery rate, a later analysis found 18,000 or so TCR beta sequences to be associated with HLA alleles.

Points on this clone: Its antigen is not known.

The PCR was carried out with 60 Vbeta primers and 13 Jbeta primers. TCRdb's copy holds only in-frame clones and misses some; the assay was immunoSEQ multiplex PCR. This sample's table has approximately 150,000 clones. Donors likely had unrecorded immune exposures despite being nominally healthy when sampled. The CDR3 covers 16 residues. Trimming stripped 0 bases from V and 7 bases from J, with 16 bases between. Germline V CDR1 and CDR2: LGHNA, YNFKEQ. This rearrangement joins TRBV4-2 to TRBJ1-3; a weak D match, TRBD1 (5 bases). The source of this sequence is a woman in her forties or fifties in good health and CMV-seronegative. The specimen was PBMCs. The CDR3 bases are TGTGCCAGCAGCCAAGATGGCCCACGGGGGTACAACACCATATATTTT. It yields the protein CASSQDGPRGYNTIYF.